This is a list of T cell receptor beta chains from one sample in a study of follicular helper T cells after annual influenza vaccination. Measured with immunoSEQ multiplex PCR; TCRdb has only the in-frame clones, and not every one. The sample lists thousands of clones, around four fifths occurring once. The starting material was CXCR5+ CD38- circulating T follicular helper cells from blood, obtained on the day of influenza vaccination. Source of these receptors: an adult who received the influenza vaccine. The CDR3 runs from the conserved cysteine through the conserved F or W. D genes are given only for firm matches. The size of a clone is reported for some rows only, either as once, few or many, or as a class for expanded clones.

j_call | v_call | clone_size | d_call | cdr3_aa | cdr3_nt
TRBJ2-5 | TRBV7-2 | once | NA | CASSARREQETQYF | TGTGCCAGCAGCGCACGGCGTGAACAAGAGACCCAGTACTTC
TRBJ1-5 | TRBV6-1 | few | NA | CASSEVRTGEHF | TGTGCCAGCAGTGAAGTTAGGACGGGAGAGCATTTT
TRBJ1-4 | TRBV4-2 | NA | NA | CASSQSLGHVGTNEKLFF | TGTGCCAGCAGCCAATCCCTGGGACATGTCGGTACTAATGAAAAACTGTTTTTT
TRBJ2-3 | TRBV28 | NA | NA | CASSDGGRTDTQYF | TGTGCCAGCAGTGATGGGGGACGCACAGATACGCAGTATTTT
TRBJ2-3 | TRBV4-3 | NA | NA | CASSQERTDTQYF | TGCGCCAGCAGCCAAGAAAGGACAGATACGCAGTATTTT
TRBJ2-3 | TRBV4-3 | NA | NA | CASSQDIPDTQYF | TGCGCCAGCAGCCAAGATATACCAGATACGCAGTATTTT
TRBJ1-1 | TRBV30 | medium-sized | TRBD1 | CAWSRPTGQENTEAFF | TGTGCCTGGAGTCGCCCTACGGGACAGGAGAACACTGAAGCTTTCTTT
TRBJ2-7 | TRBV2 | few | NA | CASSLRQGGSYEQYF | TGTGCCAGCAGCCTTAGACAGGGAGGCTCCTACGAGCAGTACTTC
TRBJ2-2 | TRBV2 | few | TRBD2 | CASSAQAGAAGELFF | TGTGCCAGCAGTGCTCAAGCGGGAGCTGCCGGGGAGCTGTTTTTT
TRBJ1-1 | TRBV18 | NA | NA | CASSRRIPGNGSTEAFF | TGTGCCAGCTCCCGACGGATCCCGGGAAACGGAAGCACTGAAGCTTTCTTT
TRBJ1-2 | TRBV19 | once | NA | CASHSGIGSGYTF | TGTGCCAGTCACTCGGGGATTGGATCTGGCTACACCTTC
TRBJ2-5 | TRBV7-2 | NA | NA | CASSLDFNRPETQYF | TGTGCCAGCAGCTTAGATTTCAACCGCCCGGAGACCCAGTACTTC
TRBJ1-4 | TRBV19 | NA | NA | CASSIMFGTTNEKLFF | TGTGCCAGTAGTATTATGTTTGGGACCACTAATGAAAAACTGTTTTTT
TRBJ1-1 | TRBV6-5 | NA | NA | CASARGMDTEAFF | TGTGCCAGCGCCCGGGGAATGGACACTGAAGCTTTCTTT
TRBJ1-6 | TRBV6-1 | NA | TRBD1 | CASSRQGSDSPLHF | TGTGCCAGCAGTCGACAGGGTTCGGATTCACCCCTCCACTTT
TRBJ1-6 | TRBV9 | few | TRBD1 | CASSVGEGGSPLHF | TGTGCCAGCAGCGTAGGAGAAGGGGGCTCACCCCTCCACTTT
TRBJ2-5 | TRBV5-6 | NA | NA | CASSLRSGVETQYF | TGTGCCAGCAGCTTGAGGTCAGGGGTAGAGACCCAGTACTTC
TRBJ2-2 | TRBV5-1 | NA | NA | CASSNRPSSSGELFF | TGCGCCAGCAGCAACCGTCCCAGCTCCTCCGGGGAGCTGTTTTTT
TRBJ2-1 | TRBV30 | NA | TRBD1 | CAWSGQGDEQFF | TGTGCCTGGAGTGGACAGGGGGATGAGCAGTTCTTC
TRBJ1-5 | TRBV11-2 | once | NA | CASSSHSTNQPQHF | TGTGCCAGCAGCTCTCACAGTACCAATCAGCCCCAGCATTTT
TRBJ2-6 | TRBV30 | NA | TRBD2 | CAWSVLAGVGGANVLTF | TGTGCCTGGAGTGTACTAGCGGGAGTGGGAGGGGCCAACGTCCTGACTTTC
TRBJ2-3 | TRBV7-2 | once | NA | CASSQGAGSTDTQYF | TGTGCCAGCAGCCAGGGCGCGGGGTCCACAGATACGCAGTATTTT
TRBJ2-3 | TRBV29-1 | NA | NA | CSVEVGRGATDTQYF | TGCAGCGTTGAAGTCGGCAGGGGGGCGACAGATACGCAGTATTTT
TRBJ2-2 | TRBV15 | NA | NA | CATSRARTGELFF | TGTGCCACCAGCAGAGCCCGGACCGGGGAGCTGTTTTTT
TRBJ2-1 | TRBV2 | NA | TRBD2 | CASSASGSIKFF | TGTGCCAGCAGTGCTAGCGGGAGTATAAAGTTCTTC
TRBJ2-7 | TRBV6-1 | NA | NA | CASSLRVRYEQYF | TGTGCCAGCAGTCTCAGGGTAAGGTACGAGCAGTACTTC
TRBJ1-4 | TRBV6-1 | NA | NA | CASSEGGRVEKLFF | TGTGCCAGCAGTGAAGGGGGGCGCGTTGAAAAACTGTTTTTT
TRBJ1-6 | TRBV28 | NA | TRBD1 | CASRFYRGRDSPLHF | TGTGCCAGCAGGTTCTACAGGGGCCGTGACTCACCCCTCCACTTT
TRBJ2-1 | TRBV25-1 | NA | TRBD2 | CASSRGGAYNEQFF | TGTGCCAGCAGTCGCGGGGGGGCCTACAATGAGCAGTTCTTC
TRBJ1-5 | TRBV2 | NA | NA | CASRDDSPNQPQHF | TGTGCCAGCAGGGACGACAGCCCCAATCAGCCCCAGCATTTT
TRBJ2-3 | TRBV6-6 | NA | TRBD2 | CASSSGGAPDTQYF | TGTGCCAGCAGTAGCGGGGGGGCCCCAGATACGCAGTATTTT
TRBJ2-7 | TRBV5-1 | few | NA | CASSPTGAGKYEQYF | TGCGCCAGCAGCCCAACGGGGGCCGGAAAGTACGAGCAGTACTTC
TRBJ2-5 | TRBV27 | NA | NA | CASSLRSVKETQYF | TGTGCCAGCAGTCTGAGGAGCGTAAAAGAGACCCAGTACTTC
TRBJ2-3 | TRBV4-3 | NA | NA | CASSQDHRDHSTDTQYF | TGCGCCAGCAGCCAAGATCACAGGGACCATAGCACAGATACGCAGTATTTT
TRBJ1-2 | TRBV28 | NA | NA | CASSLWGGYTF | TGTGCCAGCAGTTTATGGGGTGGCTACACCTTC
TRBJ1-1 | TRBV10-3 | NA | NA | CAISLSRGPNTEAFF | TGTGCCATCAGTCTATCCAGGGGCCCGAACACTGAAGCTTTCTTT
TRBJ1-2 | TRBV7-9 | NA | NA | CASSLEGRERGYTF | TGTGCCAGCAGCTTAGAGGGCAGGGAGCGAGGCTACACCTTC
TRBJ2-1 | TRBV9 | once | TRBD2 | CASSVVPSGSYNEQFF | TGTGCCAGCAGCGTAGTCCCTAGCGGGAGCTACAATGAGCAGTTCTTC
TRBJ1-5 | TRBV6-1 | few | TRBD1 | CASRERQGGGPNSNQPQHF | TGTGCCAGCAGAGAAAGACAGGGAGGGGGGCCTAATAGCAATCAGCCCCAGCATTTT
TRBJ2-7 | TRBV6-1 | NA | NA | CASSEPRRGGRSSYEQYF | TGTGCCAGCAGTGAACCACGACGCGGGGGCCGGAGCTCCTACGAGCAGTACTTC
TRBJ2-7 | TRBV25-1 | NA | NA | CASSEMGDDEQYF | TGTGCCAGCAGTGAAATGGGGGATGACGAGCAGTACTTC
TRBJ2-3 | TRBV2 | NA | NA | CASSGQQGSTQYF | TGTGCCAGCAGTGGGCAACAGGGTAGTACGCAGTATTTT
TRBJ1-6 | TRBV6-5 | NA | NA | CASSREINSPLHF | TGTGCCAGCAGTCGAGAGATTAATTCACCCCTCCACTTT
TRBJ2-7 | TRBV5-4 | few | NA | CASSLVGGTTEQYF | TGTGCCAGCAGCTTGGTGGGGGGAACTACGGAGCAGTACTTC
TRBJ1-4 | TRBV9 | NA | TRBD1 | CASSAQQGPGEKLFF | TGTGCCAGCAGCGCGCAACAGGGGCCCGGTGAAAAACTGTTTTTT
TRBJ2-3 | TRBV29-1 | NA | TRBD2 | CSQTSGTGADTQYF | TGCAGCCAAACTAGCGGGACGGGAGCAGATACGCAGTATTTT
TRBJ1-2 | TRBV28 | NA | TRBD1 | CASSPTGARGYTF | TGTGCCAGCAGCCCGACAGGGGCCCGTGGCTACACCTTC
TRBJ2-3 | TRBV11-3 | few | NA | CASSWDAGTDTQYF | TGTGCCAGCAGCTGGGACGCAGGCACAGATACGCAGTATTTT
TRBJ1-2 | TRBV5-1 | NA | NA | CASNVGDTSNYGYTF | TGCGCCAGCAACGTGGGGGACACCTCTAACTATGGCTACACCTTC
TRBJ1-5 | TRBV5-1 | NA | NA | CASSLGVNQPQHF | TGCGCCAGCAGCTTGGGAGTAAATCAGCCCCAGCATTTT
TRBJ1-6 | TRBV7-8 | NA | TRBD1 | CASSLRQGENSPLHF | TGTGCCAGCAGCTTAAGACAGGGGGAGAATTCACCCCTCCACTTT
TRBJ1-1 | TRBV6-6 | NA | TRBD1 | CASSSTGPTEAFF | TGTGCCAGCAGTTCGACAGGGCCCACTGAAGCTTTCTTT